This TCR beta chain was recovered during a study of T cells expressing NK-cell markers. At the level of the study: Repertoire data for TCR beta were derived from sorted T cells (CD3+CD56+NKG2C+, CD3+CD56+NKG2C- and CD3+CD56-NKG2C+).

Worth noting for this clonotype: No antigen is known for it.

General study results and limits: 1.0-7.0% of CD8+ T cells in a handful of donors belonged to dominant NKG2C+ clonotypes.

Reanalyzing the 5' RACE reads, TCRdb keeps one entry per CDR3 protein, without DNA. This sample contains about 160,000 distinct CDR3 sequences. Per germline, CDR1 SGHRS and CDR2 YFSETQ. The CDR3 contains 15 residues. This TCR derives from a man aged 18 to 69 in good health. Sequencing was carried out using blood T cells: a sorted CD56 or NKG2C T cell subset, CD4+ or CD8+ T cells, or bulk PBMC T cells (not recorded which). The gene calls are TRBV5-1 and TRBJ2-7; TCRdb returns TRBD2, unconfirmable since there is no DNA. The CDR3 reads CASSLITSGTGEQYF.